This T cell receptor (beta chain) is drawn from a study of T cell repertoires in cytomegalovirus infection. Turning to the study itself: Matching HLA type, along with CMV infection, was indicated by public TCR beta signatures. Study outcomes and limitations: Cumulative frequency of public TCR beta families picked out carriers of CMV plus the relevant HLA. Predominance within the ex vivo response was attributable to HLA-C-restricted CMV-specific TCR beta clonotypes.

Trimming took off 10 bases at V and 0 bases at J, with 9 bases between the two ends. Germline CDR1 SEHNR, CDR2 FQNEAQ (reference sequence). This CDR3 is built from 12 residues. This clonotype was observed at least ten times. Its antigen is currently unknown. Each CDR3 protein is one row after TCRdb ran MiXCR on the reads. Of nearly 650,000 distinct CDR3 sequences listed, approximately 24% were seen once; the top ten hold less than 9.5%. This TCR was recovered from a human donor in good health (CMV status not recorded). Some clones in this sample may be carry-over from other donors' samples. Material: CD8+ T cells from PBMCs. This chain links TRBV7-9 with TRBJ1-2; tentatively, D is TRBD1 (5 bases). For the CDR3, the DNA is TGTGCCACCCAGGGAGCTAACTATGGCTACACCTTC. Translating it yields CATQGANYGYTF.